This T cell receptor (beta chain) was obtained from a study of radiotherapy plus CTLA-4 blockade in lung cancer. Study summary: Objective responses emerged in over 15% of patients, and around 30% attained disease control.

General study results and limits: Response, reportedly, was best predicted by interferon-beta along with early blood T cell clone dynamics. In blood, TCR clones derived from the tumor expanded after radiotherapy plus ipilimumab.

Here immunoSEQ multiplex PCR was the method, and the copy in TCRdb shows in-frame clones only, minus some. The table has tens of thousands of clones, around 90% seen once. Concerning this clone: Its antigen is still unknown.

Ipilimumab-mediated CTLA-4 blockade plus focal radiation was given to patients having chemo-refractory metastatic non-small-cell lung cancer. The source material was peripheral blood, sampled from a patient treated with radiotherapy plus ipilimumab. The clonotype comes from a human donor with non-small cell lung cancer that progressed on radiotherapy plus ipilimumab.

The chain's CDR3 is CASGIGGSYGYTF. The CDR3, as DNA: TGCGCCAGCGGAATTGGGGGGAGCTATGGCTACACCTTC. This chain connects TRBV5-1 to TRBJ1-2, with D possibly TRBD1 on 5 matching bases. With 7 bases removed from V and 4 bases from J, the gap between germline ends came to 14 bases. The CDR3 totals 13 residues. Germline CDR1 SGHRS, CDR2 YFSETQ.